The 9 T cell receptor beta chains below all came from one sample that was sequenced in a study of blood T cell repertoires in COVID-19. TCRdb keeps only in-frame clones here, not all; method: immunoSEQ multiplex PCR. This sample carries about 190,000 clones, around 87% of them seen once, and the ten largest clones take around 0.63%. The material sequenced was peripheral blood. These receptors were taken from a man aged 50-59 years with acute or convalescent COVID-19.

In regard to this clone: The germline gene is not matched at one end of the junction; a read error may be the cause. The V call is TRBV3-1 (or the pseudogene TRBV3-2), the J call TRBJ2-1; D is unclear. The V gene's germline CDR1 is LGHDT and CDR2 YNNKEL (reference sequence). This CDR3 is built from 11 residues. Written as DNA, the CDR3 is TGTGCCAGCAGCCAGGCCAATCAGCAGTTCTTC. Its translation is CASSQANQQFF.

V and J are TRBV4-2 and TRBJ1-1, with 7 bases matching TRBD1. CDR3 length equals 16 residues. Germline loops: CDR1 LGHNA, CDR2 YNFKEQ. Trimming removed 2 bases from V and 1 base from J; junction bases left unmatched: 7. For the CDR3, the DNA is TGTGCCAGCAGCCAATTCTGGGGACAGAGGAACACTGAAGCTTTCTTT. Protein sequence: CASSQFWGQRNTEAFF.

The chain uses TRBV25-1 and TRBJ1-2, with 12 bases identical to TRBD1. CDR3 length: 15 amino acids. Germline values: CDR1 MGHDK, CDR2 SYGVNS. The V segment lost 3 bases and the J segment 6 bases; nucleotides outside the gene matches: 5. CDR3 sequence: CASSEGQGAFNGYTF. The CDR3 DNA reads as TGTGCCAGCAGTGAGGGACAGGGGGCGTTTAATGGCTACACCTTC.

This chain links TRBV4-2 with TRBJ2-1; no clear D. Per germline, CDR1 LGHNA and CDR2 YNFKEQ. This CDR3 is built from 16 residues. V lost 0 bases and J 0 bases, leaving 9 bases between the germline ends. The DNA of the CDR3 is TGTGCCAGCAGCCAAGAGACGGGTAGCTCCTACAATGAGCAGTTCTTC. Its translation: CASSQETGSSYNEQFF.

The chain links TRBV9 to TRBJ2-2; 8 bases line up with TRBD1. The V segment lost 0 bases and the J segment 3 bases; nucleotides outside the gene matches: 10. The CDR3 has 18 residues. Germline V gene lookup returns CDR1 SGDLS and CDR2 YYNGEE. CDR3 sequence: CASSVVAGGTLDTGELFF. The CDR3, as DNA: TGTGCCAGCAGCGTAGTAGCAGGGGGCACGTTGGACACCGGGGAGCTGTTTTTT. Variable domain in full (rest from reference TRBV9 and TRBJ2-2): DSGVTQTPKHLITATGQRVTLRCSPRSGDLSVYWYQQSLDQGLQFLIQYYNGEERAKGNILERFSAQQFPDLHSELNLSSLELGDSALYFCASSVVAGGTLDTGELFFGEGSRLTVL.

This clone was seen a few times. The genes are TRBV28 and TRBJ1-6; TRBD1 matches at 8 bases. Germline CDR1 is MDHEN and CDR2 is SYDVKM. V dropped 5 bases and J dropped 7; count of bases not matched to a gene: 7. This CDR3 contains 15 residues. DNA for the CDR3: TGTGCCAGCAGTGCATGGGACAGGAGGAATTCACCCCTCCACTTT. This translates into CASSAWDRRNSPLHF.

This CDR3 is CASSLQGLRNTEAFF. The CDR3, as DNA: TGTGCCAGCAGCCTCCAGGGGTTGAGGAACACTGAAGCTTTCTTT. This chain uses TRBV7-9 with TRBJ1-1; D might be TRBD1 (6 bases). With 5 bases removed from V and 1 base from J, the gap between germline ends came to 14 bases. CDR3 size: 15 residues. Germline CDR1 SEHNR, CDR2 FQNEAQ (reference sequence).

The J gene is TRBJ2-1, the V gene TRBV3-1 (or the pseudogene TRBV3-2), with TRBD1 identical over 10 bases. Germline values: CDR1 LGHDT, CDR2 YNNKEL (reference sequence). V shed 1 base, J shed 8 bases, and the junction held 5 bases outside the gene matches. The CDR3 runs 15 residues. The CDR3 coding sequence is TGTGCCAGCAGCCAAGCGAGACAGGGGGCCCATGAGCAGTTCTTC. It codes for CASSQARQGAHEQFF.

The chain couples TRBV6-6 to TRBJ1-4; no reliable D call. Per the germline V gene, CDR1 is MNHNY and CDR2 is SVGAGI (reference sequence). With 6 bases removed from V and 8 bases from J, the gap between germline ends came to 10 bases. The CDR3 is made up of 12 amino acids. The CDR3 is CASRVSREKLFF. The CDR3 nucleotides read TGTGCCAGCAGAGTCTCTAGGGAAAAACTGTTTTTT.